This TCR beta chain is drawn from a study of T cells after yellow fever vaccination. The CDR3 loop spans 15 amino acids. V lost 4 bases, J lost 4 bases, and 11 bases stayed unmatched. Germline assignment: CDR1 SGHRS and CDR2 YFSETQ. Each CDR3 protein is one row after TCRdb ran MiXCR on the 5' RACE reads. The sample has roughly 160,000 distinct CDR3 sequences; approximately 9.9% are singletons. This clonotype originated in a man younger than 35 who received the YFV17D yellow fever vaccine. This rearrangement joins TRBV5-1 to TRBJ2-7, with 7 bases matching TRBD1. Here the sequenced sample was CD8+ T cells sorted from PBMCs, taken 45 days after the yellow fever booster vaccination. The CDR3 DNA sequence: TGCGCCAGCAGCGTGGCTACAGGGGAAACTTACGAGCAGTACTTC. Translated: CASSVATGETYEQYF. Full variable domain (missing parts from reference TRBV5-1 and TRBJ2-7): KAGVTQTPRYLIKTRGQQVTLSCSPISGHRSVSWYQQTPGQGLQFLFEYFSETQRNKGNFPGRFSGRQFSNSRSEMNVSTLELGDSALYLCASSVATGETYEQYFGPGTRLTVT.